This passage covers 2 T cell receptor beta chains from one sample sequenced in a study of T cell repertoires in cytomegalovirus infection. TCRdb re-called the reads through MiXCR, storing one row per CDR3 protein. This table holds under 350,000 distinct CDR3 sequences, 22% found once. Their target antigens are unknown. The starting material was cultured PBMCs, obtained from culture after CMV antigen stimulation. These receptor sequences come from a human donor in good health (CMV status not recorded). Some clones in this sample may be carry-over from other donors' samples.

The table lists this clonotype with many counts. The chain carries TRBV4-1 and TRBJ2-3; TRBD2 matches 8 bases. Germline V CDR1 and CDR2: MGHRA, YSYEKL. This CDR3 is 15 amino acids long. The V and J ends lost 8 bases and 3 bases, in that order; junction bases with no gene match: 10. This chain's CDR3 is CASLTSATGTDTQYF. In nucleotides, the CDR3 is TGCGCCAGCTTGACTAGCGCTACAGGTACAGATACGCAGTATTTT.

The gene calls are TRBV27 and TRBJ1-6; TRBD1 matches at 9 bases. CDR1 is MNHEY and CDR2 is SMNVEV in the germline V gene (reference sequence). The CDR3 length is 15 residues. J gave up 7 bases and V 4 bases, and 5 bases lay outside the gene matches. The CDR3 DNA follows: TGTGCCAGCAGTTCCCGACAGGGGGGGAATTCACCCCTCCACTTT. This codes for CASSSRQGGNSPLHF.